The 28 T cell receptor beta chains listed next were all sequenced from one sample in a study of identical twins. One entry per CDR3 protein, called by TCRdb with MiXCR from the 5' RACE reads. The table lists hundreds of thousands of distinct CDR3 sequences, under 25% of them singletons. These sequences were also reported in another study, on yellow fever vaccine responses in identical twins.

The sequenced sample consisted of CD4+ T cells sorted from blood. Every receptor here comes from a woman younger than 35 in good health.

This clonotype was picked up one time. This chain links TRBV4-1 with TRBJ2-1; D gene unclear. V lost 1 base and J lost 2, with 9 bases in between. The germline V gene encodes CDR1 MGHRA and CDR2 YSYEKL. CDR3 length: 15 residues. CDR3 in amino acids: CASSQVLVPYNEQFF. CDR3 coding DNA: TGCGCCAGCAGCCAAGTTTTAGTTCCCTACAATGAGCAGTTCTTC.

The chain has TRBV12-3 or TRBV12-4 and TRBJ1-5; no clear D. Trimming cost V 1 base and J 6 bases, with 7 bases left between them. The CDR3 has 13 residues. The CDR3 spells CASSLEVSQPQHF. The DNA for the CDR3 is TGTGCCAGCAGTTTAGAAGTTAGTCAGCCCCAGCATTTT.

This sequence joins TRBV10-3 and TRBJ2-3; D is uncertain. The CDR3 consists of 15 residues. The V gene lost 8 bases and the J gene lost 5 bases, with 20 bases spanning the gap. Germline lookup yields CDR1 ENHRY and CDR2 SYGVKD. The CDR3 DNA is TGTGCCATCTCGGGTGCACGGGCTAGTATAGATACGCAGTATTTT. This sequence encodes CAISGARASIDTQYF.

This clonotype occurred a few times. The chain combines TRBV4-1 with TRBJ2-6, with D possibly being TRBD1 (6 bases). The CDR3 sequence is 18 residues long. With 1 base removed from V and 0 bases from J, the gap between germline ends came to 13 bases. Germline V gene sequence: CDR1 MGHRA, CDR2 YSYEKL. The CDR3 DNA reads as TGCGCCAGCAGCCAAGTCACCGGGACACCCTCTGGGGCCAACGTCCTGACTTTC. Translating gives CASSQVTGTPSGANVLTF.

The rearrangement links TRBV12-3 or TRBV12-4 to TRBJ2-3; TRBD2 aligns across 13 bases. The CDR3 totals 17 residues. With V trimmed by 4 bases and J by 6 bases, 10 bases remained unmatched. The CDR3 protein is CASSSLRGLAGSDTQYF. The CDR3 DNA follows: TGTGCCAGCAGTTCCCTTAGGGGACTAGCGGGATCGGATACGCAGTATTTT.

V and J are TRBV2 and TRBJ2-1, with D maybe TRBD2 (6 bases). V lost 3 bases to trimming and J lost 4 bases, with 13 bases between them. The CDR3 sequence is 15 residues long. CDR1 and CDR2 from the germline V gene are SNHLY and FYNNEI. The CDR3: CASSESQGGYNEQFF. For the CDR3, the DNA is TGTGCCAGCAGTGAGAGCCAGGGAGGTTACAATGAGCAGTTCTTC.

This clonotype was counted a few times. The chain is built from TRBV4-1 and TRBJ1-2; no clear D. The CDR3 loop spans 13 amino acids. With 1 base removed from V and 5 bases from J, the gap between germline ends came to 8 bases. Germline V CDR1 and CDR2: MGHRA, YSYEKL. CDR3 coding DNA: TGCGCCAGCAGCCAAGTAGACGATTATGGCTACACCTTC. Translated, it gives CASSQVDDYGYTF.

The chain is built from TRBV2 and TRBJ2-1; the match to TRBD2 covers 9 bases. J lost 2 bases, V lost 6 bases, and 5 bases had no gene match. The CDR3 has 15 amino acids. The germline gives CDR1 SNHLY, CDR2 FYNNEI. For the CDR3, the DNA is TGTGCCAGCAGGACATCTAGCGGGGCCTACAATGAGCAGTTCTTC. Protein sequence: CASRTSSGAYNEQFF.

The sample holds a few counts of this clonotype. The rearrangement uses TRBV5-1 and TRBJ2-1; 8 bases fit TRBD2. CDR3 length equals 18 residues. With V trimmed by 0 bases and J by 0 bases, 8 bases remained unmatched. Germline V gene lookup returns CDR1 SGHRS and CDR2 YFSETQ. In DNA, the CDR3 is TGCGCCAGCAGCTTGGTCTATAGTAGCGGGACCTCCTACAATGAGCAGTTCTTC. Protein product: CASSLVYSSGTSYNEQFF. The entire variable domain, with the rest obtained from reference TRBV5-1 and TRBJ2-1, is as follows: KAGVTQTPRYLIKTRGQQVTLSCSPISGHRSVSWYQQTPGQGLQFLFEYFSETQRNKGNFPGRFSGRQFSNSRSEMNVSTLELGDSALYLCASSLVYSSGTSYNEQFFGPGTRLTVL.

This clonotype has a single count. This rearrangement joins TRBV5-1 to TRBJ2-5; no clear D. CDR1 and CDR2 from the germline V gene are SGHRS and YFSETQ. Deletions cut 4 bases from V and 2 bases from J, with 9 bases between. This CDR3 comprises 13 residues. The CDR3 bases are TGCGCCAGCAGCCACACCGGGCAAGAGACCCAGTACTTC. Translated, it gives CASSHTGQETQYF.

This chain joins TRBV11-1 and TRBJ2-5, with D tentatively TRBD1 (6 bases). This CDR3 is 15 amino acids long. Per the germline V gene, CDR1 is SGHAT and CDR2 is FQDESV (reference sequence). Trimming left V 5 bases short and J 5 bases short, with 18 bases between. The CDR3 DNA reads as TGTGCCAGCAGCCAAATGGGGGCCCCTATTGAGACCCAGTACTTC. Translating gives CASSQMGAPIETQYF.

This sequence joins TRBV10-3 and TRBJ2-2; D is ambiguous. Deletions cut 11 bases from V and 3 bases from J, with 10 bases between. The CDR3 has 12 amino acids. Germline V CDR1 and CDR2: ENHRY, SYGVKD. CDR3 nucleotides: TGTGCCGCCGGGCCCTACACCGGGGAGCTGTTTTTT. This gives the protein CAAGPYTGELFF.

In its sample, this clonotype was seen a few times. This rearrangement joins TRBV12-3 or TRBV12-4 to TRBJ2-7; D possibly uses TRBD1 or TRBD2 (5 bases each). Trimming cost V 0 bases and J 7 bases, with 19 bases left between them. The CDR3 runs 16 residues. CDR3 residues: CASSLAGTPPLGEQYF. The CDR3 DNA reads as TGTGCCAGCAGTTTAGCAGGGACGCCTCCTTTGGGGGAGCAGTACTTC.

This clonotype has just a few counts. The chain uses TRBV2 and TRBJ2-1, with D unclear. Trimming took off 6 bases at V and 8 bases at J, with 11 bases between the two ends. The CDR3 consists of 12 residues. The germline CDR1 and CDR2 sequences are SNHLY and FYNNEI. The CDR3 loop is CASSIERYEQFF. In DNA form, the CDR3 reads TGTGCCAGCAGCATTGAGAGGTATGAGCAGTTCTTC.

The V gene is TRBV15, the J gene TRBJ2-5; TRBD1 agrees at 8 bases. V lost 5 bases and J lost 1; bases outside the gene matches: 9. Germline-derived CDR1 and CDR2 are LNHNV and YYDKDF (reference sequence). There are 16 residues in the CDR3. CDR3 DNA sequence: TGTGCCACCAGCCGTACGGACAGGGATATCCAAGAGACCCAGTACTTC. Translation: CATSRTDRDIQETQYF.

In this sample, this clonotype turned up a few times. The chain couples TRBV5-1 to TRBJ2-1, with a possible D match to TRBD2 (5 bases). Germline-derived CDR1 and CDR2 are SGHRS and YFSETQ. The CDR3 has 14 amino acids. The V end lost 3 bases, the J end lost 9 bases, and 16 bases lay between the germline ends. CDR3 in DNA: TGCGCCAGCAGCTCCCAGTTGGATCGGGGTGAGCAGTTCTTC. This codes for CASSSQLDRGEQFF. Looking up the rest from reference TRBV5-1 and TRBJ2-1 gives the full variable domain: KAGVTQTPRYLIKTRGQQVTLSCSPISGHRSVSWYQQTPGQGLQFLFEYFSETQRNKGNFPGRFSGRQFSNSRSEMNVSTLELGDSALYLCASSSQLDRGEQFFGPGTRLTVL.

This chain links TRBV28 with TRBJ2-7, with 9 bases lining up with TRBD2. After removal of 5 bases from V and 3 bases from J, the junction contained 5 bases not matched to a gene. This CDR3 has 14 amino acids. CDR1 is MDHEN, CDR2 SYDVKM, per germline. The CDR3 nucleotides read TGTGCCAGCAGTCCGACTAGCGGACTCTACGAGCAGTACTTC. Protein sequence: CASSPTSGLYEQYF. Using reference TRBV28 and TRBJ2-7 for the parts outside the CDR3, the full variable domain is DVKVTQSSRYLVKRTGEKVFLECVQDMDHENMFWYRQDPGLGLRLIYFSYDVKMKEKGDIPEGYSVSREKKERFSLILESASTNQTSMYLCASSPTSGLYEQYFGPGTRLTVT.

The J gene is TRBJ2-4, the V gene TRBV19; D is unclear. Germline values: CDR1 LNHDA, CDR2 SQIVND (reference sequence). The CDR3 loop spans 15 amino acids. Deletions cut 5 bases from V and 0 bases from J, with 11 bases between. CDR3 residues: CASSPGNLAKNIQYF. CDR3 DNA: TGTGCCAGTAGTCCCGGCAACCTAGCCAAAAACATTCAGTACTTC.

The chain uses TRBV10-3 and TRBJ2-1; unclear D gene. This CDR3 is built from 15 residues. Per germline, CDR1 ENHRY and CDR2 SYGVKD. The V and J ends lost 3 bases and 0 bases respectively, with 9 bases between them. The CDR3 region is CAISDDTLSYNEQFF. CDR3 nucleotides: TGTGCCATCAGTGATGATACCCTCTCCTACAATGAGCAGTTCTTC.

This clonotype was seen only once. This chain links TRBV25-1 with TRBJ2-7; D is unclear. Germline loops: CDR1 MGHDK, CDR2 SYGVNS. Deletions cut 0 bases from V and 6 bases from J, with 3 bases between. The CDR3 has 11 amino acids. The CDR3, as DNA: TGTGCCAGCAGTGAATACGGCGAGCAGTACTTC. It translates to CASSEYGEQYF.

This chain links TRBV12-3 or TRBV12-4 with TRBJ2-7; D is uncertain. The V end lost 2 bases, the J end lost 6 bases, and 14 bases lay between the germline ends. This CDR3 comprises 14 residues. The CDR3 here is CASSLSGPVGEQYF. The CDR3 coding sequence is TGTGCCAGCAGTTTATCCGGTCCAGTGGGCGAGCAGTACTTC.

This clonotype was seen many times. CDR3 sequence reads: CASSELGHYEQFF. As DNA, the CDR3 is TGCGCCAGCAGCGAGCTAGGTCATTATGAGCAGTTCTTC. The chain recombines TRBV5-1 with TRBJ2-1; D is ambiguous. This CDR3 is built from 13 residues. V lost 4 bases, J lost 8 bases, and 13 bases lay in between. Germline V gene sequence: CDR1 SGHRS, CDR2 YFSETQ.

The rearrangement joins TRBV4-1 to TRBJ2-7, with 10 bases identical to TRBD2. The CDR3 consists of 15 residues. The germline CDR1 and CDR2 sequences are MGHRA and YSYEKL. V lost 0 bases and J lost 9; bases outside the gene matches: 8. The chain's CDR3 is CASSQEERGGLVQYF. Written as DNA, the CDR3 is TGCGCCAGCAGCCAAGAGGAGCGGGGGGGACTCGTGCAGTACTTC.

This clonotype turned up a few times. The V and J genes are TRBV9 and TRBJ2-7, with D perhaps TRBD2 (6 bases). V gave up 4 bases and J gave up 6 bases, with 17 bases separating them. The CDR3 length is 14 residues. From germline, CDR1 is SGDLS and CDR2 YYNGEE. The CDR3 sequence is CASSPGTPAGEQYF. CDR3 DNA sequence: TGTGCCAGCAGCCCGGGGACCCCAGCGGGCGAGCAGTACTTC.

This rearrangement joins TRBV28 to TRBJ2-1; possibly TRBD1 for D (6 bases). This CDR3 has 15 residues. The V end lost 6 bases, the J end lost 2 bases, and 14 bases lay between the germline ends. Looked up from germline, CDR1 is MDHEN and CDR2 is SYDVKM. CDR3 nucleotides: TGTGCCAGCAGGCAGGGGATAAACACCTACAATGAGCAGTTCTTC. Translated: CASRQGINTYNEQFF.

This chain links TRBV2 with TRBJ2-3; TRBD1 is a possible D gene (6 bases). The CDR3 covers 15 residues. Trimming removed 6 bases at V and 5 bases at J, with 18 bases between. CDR1 is SNHLY, CDR2 FYNNEI, per germline. The CDR3 DNA reads as TGTGCCAGCAGCGTTCGGGACACCCTCCAAGATACGCAGTATTTT. This gives the protein CASSVRDTLQDTQYF.

The chain uses TRBV7-8 and TRBJ2-7; weak D call: TRBD1 (6 bases). The CDR3 runs to 14 residues. Germline values: CDR1 SGHVS, CDR2 FQNEAQ. Trimming left V 4 bases short and J 0 bases short, with 10 bases between. The CDR3 DNA follows: TGTGCCAGCAGCTCCAACAGGGCCTCCTACGAGCAGTACTTC. Translated, it gives CASSSNRASYEQYF.

The V gene is TRBV20-1, the J gene TRBJ1-2, with D maybe TRBD1 (6 bases). From germline, CDR1 is DFQATT and CDR2 SNEGSKA (reference sequence). The CDR3 length is 15 residues. Trimming took off 3 bases at V and 4 bases at J, with 18 bases between the two ends. The chain's CDR3 is CSARGGQPTPYGYTF. Written as DNA, the CDR3 is TGCAGTGCTAGGGGTGGACAGCCTACCCCCTATGGCTACACCTTC.